These 8 T cell receptor beta chains were all obtained from the same sample, sequenced in a study of T cells in Graves' hyperthyroidism and ophthalmopathy. The TCR beta CDR3 regions underwent amplification using RNA transcripts as the source. First-round RT-PCR with HTBI primers amplified the TCR CDR3 region. MiXCR, run by TCRdb on the multiplex PCR reads, gives a single entry per CDR3 protein. The sample includes more than 500,000 distinct CDR3 sequences, approximately 14% seen only once; the top ten take approximately 4.3%. The specimen was blood. These receptors came from a woman aged 35 to 49 with Graves' ophthalmopathy.

This clonotype appeared many times. The chain uses TRBV15 and TRBJ2-2; 7 bases align to TRBD2. Germline V lookup: CDR1 LNHNV, CDR2 YYDKDF (reference sequence). With 5 bases clipped from V and 10 bases from J, the junction kept 4 bases outside the gene matches. This CDR3 comprises 12 residues. CDR3 sequence: CATSATSVELFF. CDR3 sequence (DNA): TGTGCCACCAGCGCCACTAGCGTGGAGCTGTTTTTT. Using reference TRBV15 and TRBJ2-2 for the parts outside the CDR3, the full variable domain is DAMVIQNPRYQVTQFGKPVTLSCSQTLNHNVMYWYQQKSSQAPKLLFHYYDKDFNNEADTPDNFQSRRPNTSFCFLDIRSPGLGDTAMYLCATSATSVELFFGEGSRLTVL.

This clonotype was picked up many times. J is TRBJ1-1 and V is TRBV6-2 or TRBV6-3; D unresolved. The V gene's germline CDR1 is MNHEY and CDR2 SVGEGT. The CDR3 loop spans 13 amino acids. The V end lost 8 bases, the J end lost 1 base, and 11 bases lay between the germline ends. CDR3 sequence reads: CASRGITNTEAFF. The CDR3 DNA sequence: TGTGCCAGCCGCGGAATAACGAACACTGAAGCTTTCTTT.

This clonotype has at least ten counts. The chain joins TRBV4-2 to TRBJ2-7; D uncertain. The V and J ends lost 0 bases and 2 bases respectively, with 8 bases between them. The germline gives CDR1 LGHNA, CDR2 YNFKEQ. This CDR3 has 14 residues. The CDR3 protein is CASSQEVLAYEQYF. The CDR3 DNA sequence: TGTGCCAGCAGCCAAGAGGTCTTAGCCTACGAGCAGTACTTC.

The table lists this clonotype with many counts. V usage is TRBV13 and J usage is TRBJ2-7; 7 bases match TRBD1. Germline loops: CDR1 PRHDT, CDR2 FYEKMQ (reference sequence). The CDR3 length is 16 residues. The V segment lost 4 bases and the J segment 3 bases; nucleotides outside the gene matches: 12. CDR3 protein: CASSSTPSTGHYEQYF. The DNA of the CDR3 is TGTGCCAGCAGCTCCACCCCCTCGACAGGGCACTACGAGCAGTACTTC.

There are many counts of this clonotype. This chain links TRBV28 with TRBJ1-5, with a tentative D call TRBD1 (6 bases). The CDR3 spans 15 residues. V was shortened by 4 bases and J by 5 bases, with 15 bases between the two germline ends. Germline lookup yields CDR1 MDHEN and CDR2 SYDVKM. The CDR3 spells CASSSPGVSYQPQHF. For the CDR3, the DNA is TGTGCCAGCAGTTCCCCAGGGGTGTCATATCAGCCCCAGCATTTT. The full variable domain, in which reference TRBV28 and TRBJ1-5 provide the parts outside the CDR3, is DVKVTQSSRYLVKRTGEKVFLECVQDMDHENMFWYRQDPGLGLRLIYFSYDVKMKEKGDIPEGYSVSREKKERFSLILESASTNQTSMYLCASSSPGVSYQPQHFGDGTRLSIL.

The gene calls are TRBV5-1 and TRBJ1-2; perhaps TRBD1 as D (5 bases). Germline V gene lookup returns CDR1 SGHRS and CDR2 YFSETQ. Deletions cut 0 bases from V and 13 bases from J, with 16 bases between. The CDR3 consists of 13 residues. CDR3 DNA sequence: TGCGCCAGCAGCTTGGGAAACGACCGGGACTTCACCTTC. Translation gives CASSLGNDRDFTF.

This clonotype has at least ten counts. This chain uses TRBV12-3 or TRBV12-4 with TRBJ2-7; TRBD2 matches 11 bases. J was trimmed by 3 bases and V by 5 bases; bases with no gene match: 6. There are 15 residues in the CDR3. Here the CDR3 DNA reads TGTGCCAGCAGTGTAGGGACTAGCGGAGGCTACGAGCAGTACTTC. Protein: CASSVGTSGGYEQYF.

The genes are TRBV6-1 and TRBJ2-5, with 10 bases lining up with TRBD2. The CDR3 runs to 17 residues. With V trimmed by 0 bases and J by 5 bases, 9 bases remained unmatched. Germline V CDR1 and CDR2: MNHNS, SASEGT. Written as DNA, the CDR3 is TGTGCCAGCAGTGAAGCTAGCGGGAGGCCCCAATGGGAGACCCAGTACTTC. Translated, it gives CASSEASGRPQWETQYF.